What follows is one TCR beta chain and its context. These data are taken from a study of shared clonotypes between healthy human individuals. Germline lookup yields CDR1 SNHLY and CDR2 FYNNEI. The CDR3 spans 14 residues. V was cut by 6 bases and J by 0 bases, with 10 bases left in between. There were no recent acute infections or vaccinations among the donors, who were healthy HIV-negative adults. CD4+ cell separation produced CD45RA+ naive and CD45RA-negative memory subsets. Each subset's genomic DNA was shared equally among a number of immunoSEQ plates. Each PCR replicate from the sorted subsets contained about 200 ng DNA, which is 25,000 to 30,000 T cell genomes. Some clones are missing from TCRdb's copy, which holds only in-frame ones; the method was immunoSEQ multiplex PCR. The table includes roughly 2.5 million clones, about 92% detected once.

Sample: naive CD4+ T cells sorted from blood. Noted subset: CD45RA+ positively selected. The sequence was collected from a man younger than 30 in good health. This sequence joins TRBV2 and TRBJ2-3, with D tentatively TRBD1 (7 bases). CDR3 in amino acids: CASRRDSSTDTQYF. CDR3 DNA: TGTGCCAGCAGGCGGGACAGCAGCACAGATACGCAGTATTTT. Full variable domain (outside the CDR3, taken from reference TRBV2 and TRBJ2-3): EPEVTQTPSHQVTQMGQEVILRCVPISNHLYFYWYRQILGQKVEFLVSFYNNEISEKSEIFDDQFSVERPDGSNFTLKIRSTKLEDSAMYFCASRRDSSTDTQYFGPGTRLTVL.